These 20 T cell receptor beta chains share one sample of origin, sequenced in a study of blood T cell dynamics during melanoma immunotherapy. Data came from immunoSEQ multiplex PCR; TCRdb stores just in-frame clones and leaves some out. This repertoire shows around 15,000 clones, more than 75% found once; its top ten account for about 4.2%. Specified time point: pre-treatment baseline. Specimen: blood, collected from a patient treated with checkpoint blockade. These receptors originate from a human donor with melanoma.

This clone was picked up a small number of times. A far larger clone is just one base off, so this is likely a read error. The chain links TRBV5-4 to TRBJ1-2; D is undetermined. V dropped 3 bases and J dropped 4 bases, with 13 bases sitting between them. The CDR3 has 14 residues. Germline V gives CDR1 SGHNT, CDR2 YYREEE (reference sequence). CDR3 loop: CASSWTAETYGYTF. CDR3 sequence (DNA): TGTGCCAGCAGCTGGACCGCAGAAACCTATGGCTACACCTTC.

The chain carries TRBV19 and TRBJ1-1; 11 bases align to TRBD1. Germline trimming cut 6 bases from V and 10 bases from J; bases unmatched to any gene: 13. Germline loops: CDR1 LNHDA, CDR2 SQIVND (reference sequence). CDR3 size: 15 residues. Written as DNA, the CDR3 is TGTGCCAGTAGGACCGATCCGGGACAGGGGGGTCGAGCTTTCTTT. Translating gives CASRTDPGQGGRAFF.

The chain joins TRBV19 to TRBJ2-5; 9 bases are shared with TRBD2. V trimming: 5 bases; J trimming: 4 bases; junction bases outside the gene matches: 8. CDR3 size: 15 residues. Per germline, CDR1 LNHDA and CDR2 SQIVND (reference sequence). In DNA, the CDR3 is TGTGCCAGTAGTGTGGGACTAGCCGGGGGAGAGACCCAGTACTTC. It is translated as CASSVGLAGGETQYF.

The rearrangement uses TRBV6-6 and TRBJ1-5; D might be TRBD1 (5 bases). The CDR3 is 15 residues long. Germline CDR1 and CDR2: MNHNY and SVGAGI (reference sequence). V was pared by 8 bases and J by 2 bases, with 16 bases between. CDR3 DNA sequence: TGTGCCAGCGTCGGGGCCTTTGGGGGCAATCAGCCCCAGCATTTT. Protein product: CASVGAFGGNQPQHF.

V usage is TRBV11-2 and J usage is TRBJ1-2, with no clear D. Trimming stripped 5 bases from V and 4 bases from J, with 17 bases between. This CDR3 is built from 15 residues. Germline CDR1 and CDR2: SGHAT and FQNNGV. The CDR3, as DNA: TGTGCCAGCAGCCCAGCGACAAGCTCCTTCTATGGCTACACCTTC. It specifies CASSPATSSFYGYTF. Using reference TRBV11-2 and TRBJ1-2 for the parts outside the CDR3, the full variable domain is EAGVAQSPRYKIIEKRQSVAFWCNPISGHATLYWYQQILGQGPKLLIQFQNNGVVDDSQLPKDRFSAERLKGVDSTLKIQPAKLEDSAVYLCASSPATSSFYGYTFGSGTRLTVV.

For the CDR3, the DNA is TGTGCCAGCAGTCCCGGGACAGATTACAATGAGCAGTTCTTC. Translating it yields CASSPGTDYNEQFF. J is TRBJ2-1 and V is TRBV11-3, with 7 bases matching TRBD1. CDR3 length equals 14 residues. Germline CDR1 is SGHNT and CDR2 is YENEEA. Losses at the gene ends were 6 bases for V and 4 bases for J; bases not matched to a gene: 6.

For the CDR3, the DNA is TGCGCCAGCAGCGATAGGATAAACTACGAGCAGTACTTC. As protein: CASSDRINYEQYF. The gene calls are TRBV4-1 and TRBJ2-7; D gene uncertain. The germline gives CDR1 MGHRA, CDR2 YSYEKL. With 5 bases removed from V and 3 bases from J, the gap between germline ends came to 11 bases. There are 13 residues in the CDR3.

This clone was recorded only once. CDR3 sequence (DNA): TGTGCCAGCAGCTTAGTCCCTTGGAGGGGGAACTTTGGTAGCTCACCCCTCCACTTT. Amino acid sequence: CASSLVPWRGNFGSSPLHF. The chain carries TRBV11-2 and TRBJ1-6; D may be TRBD1 (6 bases). V lost 1 base, J lost 10 bases, and 26 bases lay in between. The CDR3 loop spans 19 amino acids. Germline V gives CDR1 SGHAT, CDR2 FQNNGV.

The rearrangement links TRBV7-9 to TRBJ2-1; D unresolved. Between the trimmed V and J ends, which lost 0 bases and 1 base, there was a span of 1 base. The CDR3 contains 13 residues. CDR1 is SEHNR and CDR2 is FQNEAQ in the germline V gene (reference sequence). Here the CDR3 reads CASSLASYNEQFF. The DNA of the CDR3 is TGTGCCAGCAGCTTAGCTTCCTACAATGAGCAGTTCTTC.

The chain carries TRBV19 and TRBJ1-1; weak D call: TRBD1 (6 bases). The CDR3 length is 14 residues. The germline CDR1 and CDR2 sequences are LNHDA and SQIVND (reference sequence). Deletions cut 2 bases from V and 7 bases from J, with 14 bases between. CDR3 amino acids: CASSISGGGGEAFF. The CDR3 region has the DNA TGTGCCAGTAGTATATCTGGGGGCGGGGGTGAAGCTTTCTTT.

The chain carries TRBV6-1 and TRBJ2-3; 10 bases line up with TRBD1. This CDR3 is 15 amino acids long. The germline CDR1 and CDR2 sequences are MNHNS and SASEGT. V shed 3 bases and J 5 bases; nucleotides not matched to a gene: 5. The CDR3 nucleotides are TGTGCCAGCAGTGACGCCGGGACAGGGGAAGATACGCAGTATTTT. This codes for CASSDAGTGEDTQYF.

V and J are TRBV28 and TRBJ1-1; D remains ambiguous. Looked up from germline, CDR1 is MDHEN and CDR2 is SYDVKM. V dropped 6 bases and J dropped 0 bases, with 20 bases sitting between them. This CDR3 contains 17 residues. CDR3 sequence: CASSPEKPVLVNTEAFF. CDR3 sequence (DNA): TGTGCCAGCAGCCCCGAGAAGCCGGTCCTTGTGAACACTGAAGCTTTCTTT. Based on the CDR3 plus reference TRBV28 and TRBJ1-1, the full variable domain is DVKVTQSSRYLVKRTGEKVFLECVQDMDHENMFWYRQDPGLGLRLIYFSYDVKMKEKGDIPEGYSVSREKKERFSLILESASTNQTSMYLCASSPEKPVLVNTEAFFGQGTRLTVV.

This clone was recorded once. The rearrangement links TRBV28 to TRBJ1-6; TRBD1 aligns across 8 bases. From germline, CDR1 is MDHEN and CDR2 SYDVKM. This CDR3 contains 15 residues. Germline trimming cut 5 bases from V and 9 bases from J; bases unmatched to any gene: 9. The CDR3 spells CASSTLTGGGSPLHF. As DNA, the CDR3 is TGTGCCAGCAGTACCCTAACAGGGGGGGGTTCACCCCTCCACTTT.

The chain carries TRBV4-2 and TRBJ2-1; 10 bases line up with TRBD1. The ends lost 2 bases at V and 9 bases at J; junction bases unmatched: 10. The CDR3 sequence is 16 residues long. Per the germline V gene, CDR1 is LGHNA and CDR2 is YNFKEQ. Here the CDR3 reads CASSQFAGTGVVEQFF. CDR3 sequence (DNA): TGTGCCAGCAGCCAATTCGCCGGGACAGGGGTCGTTGAGCAGTTCTTC.

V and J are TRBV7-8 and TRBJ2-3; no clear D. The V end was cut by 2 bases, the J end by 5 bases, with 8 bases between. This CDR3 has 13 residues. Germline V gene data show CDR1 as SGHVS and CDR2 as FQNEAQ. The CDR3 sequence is CASSLQAKDTQYF. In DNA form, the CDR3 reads TGTGCCAGCAGCTTACAGGCAAAAGATACGCAGTATTTT.

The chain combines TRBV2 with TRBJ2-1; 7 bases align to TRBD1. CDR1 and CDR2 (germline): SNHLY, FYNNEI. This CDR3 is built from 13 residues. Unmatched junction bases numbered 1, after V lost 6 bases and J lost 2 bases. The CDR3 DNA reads TGTGCCAGCAGCCAGGGGGCCTACAATGAGCAGTTCTTC. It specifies CASSQGAYNEQFF.

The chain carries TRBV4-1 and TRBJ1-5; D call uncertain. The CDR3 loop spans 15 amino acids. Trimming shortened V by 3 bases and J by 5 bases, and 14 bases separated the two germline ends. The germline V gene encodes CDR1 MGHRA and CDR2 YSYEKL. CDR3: CASSQPGRSDQPQHF. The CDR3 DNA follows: TGCGCCAGCAGCCAGCCGGGCAGGTCAGATCAGCCCCAGCATTTT.

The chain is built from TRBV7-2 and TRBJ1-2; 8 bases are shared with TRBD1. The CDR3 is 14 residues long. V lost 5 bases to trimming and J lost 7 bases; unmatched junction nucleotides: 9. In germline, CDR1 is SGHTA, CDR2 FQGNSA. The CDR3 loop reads CASSPPTGGSGYTF. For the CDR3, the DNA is TGTGCCAGCAGCCCCCCCACAGGGGGAAGTGGCTACACCTTC. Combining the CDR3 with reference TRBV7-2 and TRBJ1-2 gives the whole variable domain GAGVSQSPSNKVTEKGKDVELRCDPISGHTALYWYRQSLGQGLEFLIYFQGNSAPDKSGLPSDRFSAERTGGSVSTLTIQRTQQEDSAVYLCASSPPTGGSGYTFGSGTRLTVV.

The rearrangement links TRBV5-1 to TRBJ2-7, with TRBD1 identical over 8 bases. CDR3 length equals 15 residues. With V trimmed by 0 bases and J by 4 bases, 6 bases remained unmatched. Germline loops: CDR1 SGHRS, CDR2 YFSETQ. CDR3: CASSLAGQGEYEQYF. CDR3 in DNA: TGCGCCAGCAGCTTGGCCGGACAGGGAGAGTACGAGCAGTACTTC.

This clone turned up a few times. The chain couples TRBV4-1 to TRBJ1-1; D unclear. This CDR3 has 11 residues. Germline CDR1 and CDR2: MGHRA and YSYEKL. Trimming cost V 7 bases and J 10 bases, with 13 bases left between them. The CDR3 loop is CASKPGGRAFF. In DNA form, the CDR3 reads TGCGCCAGCAAGCCGGGTGGAAGAGCTTTCTTT.